This T cell receptor beta chain was retrieved from a study of T cells in Graves' hyperthyroidism and ophthalmopathy. Trimming removed 4 bases at V and 3 bases at J, with 12 bases between. The CDR3 spans 13 residues. Germline loops: CDR1 DFQATT, CDR2 SNEGSKA (reference sequence). Among ophthalmopathy patients, the Clinical Activity Score reached at least 3, the NOSPECS grade reached at least 4, and duration remained under 3 months. PBMCs stemmed from about 9.5 ml fresh peripheral blood. Researchers took RNA transcripts and amplified the TCR beta CDR3 regions from them. HTBI primers were employed in a first-round RT-PCR of the TCR CDR3. TCRdb re-derived calls from the multiplex PCR reads in MiXCR, one entry per CDR3 protein. The sample consists of hundreds of thousands of distinct CDR3 sequences, over 15% of them appearing once. General study findings and limits: Most expanded thyroid clonotypes above 0.001 recurred in blood.

This clonotype has more than one count but fewer than ten. Its antigen is unknown. Sequencing used blood. The chain combines TRBV20-1 with TRBJ1-1; D ambiguous. The sequence derives from a woman aged 60-70 years with Graves' ophthalmopathy. CDR3 sequence reads: CSAIDVLDTEAFF. Written as DNA, the CDR3 is TGCAGTGCTATCGATGTCCTGGACACTGAAGCTTTCTTT.